This TCR beta chain was captured by sequencing in a study of regulatory T cells in long-lasting Graves disease. General study points: Persistent Graves' patients showed less TCR diversity than newly diagnosed patients showed.

This clonotype came up many times. The target antigen is unknown. Time point given: newly diagnosed GD, antithyroid drugs for less than 3 months. PBMC RNA served as the TCR library source. Germline V gives CDR1 KGHSH, CDR2 LQKENI. This CDR3 is built from 15 residues. V was clipped by 3 bases and J by 5 bases, with 16 bases between them. Sequencing libraries for TCR beta were prepared with iRepertoire HTBI primers and Arm-PCR of CDR3 regions. Each CDR3 protein gets one entry after TCRdb re-called the multiplex PCR reads with MiXCR. The profile covers about 350,000 distinct CDR3 sequences, with 16% appearing a single time and 25% to 30% taken by the ten largest. These data also featured in a second study, about T cells in Graves' hyperthyroidism and ophthalmopathy. Per that paper: Diagnosis rested on symptoms, serum thyroxine and TRAb, thyroid ultrasound, and orbital computed tomography. The TCR CDR3 first-round RT-PCR relied on the HTBI primer set. In blood, most of the thyroid clonotypes expanded above 0.001 were also present.

V is TRBV18 and J is TRBJ1-2; a weak D match, TRBD1 (5 bases). The sequencing here drew on peripheral blood mononuclear cells (PBMCs), taken at new diagnosis, from a patient treated with antithyroid drugs. This sequence was found in a man in his forties with Graves disease. Here the CDR3 DNA reads TGTGCCAGCTCACCCGAGGCCGGGGCGCGTTATGGCTACACCTTC. It yields the protein CASSPEAGARYGYTF.